The clone carrying this T cell receptor beta chain appeared a single time. These data belong to a study of T cell responses to AZD1222 COVID-19 vaccine. Germline V gene lookup returns CDR1 SNHLY and CDR2 FYNNEI. This CDR3 contains 14 residues. The V end was cut by 6 bases, the J end by 0 bases, with 12 bases between. TCRdb keeps only in-frame clones here, not all; method: immunoSEQ multiplex PCR. The repertoire holds some 120,000 clones, roughly nine tenths seen once, with approximately 28% in the top ten. The sequencing used peripheral blood, collected on day 0 of AZD1222 vaccination. This sequence was found in an adult in good health. The V gene is TRBV2, the J gene TRBJ2-7; a possible D gene is TRBD1 (6 bases). CDR3 residues: CASSLRTVSYEQYF. As DNA, the CDR3 is TGTGCCAGCAGCTTAAGGACAGTCTCCTACGAGCAGTACTTC.